A selection of T cell receptor beta chains follows, all from one sample in a study of shared clonotypes between healthy human individuals. Here immunoSEQ multiplex PCR was the method, and the copy in TCRdb shows in-frame clones only, minus some. The data contain about 490,000 clones, about three quarters of them singletons. The sequenced sample consisted of PBMCs. These receptors were obtained from a woman in her thirties or forties in good health. Some clones in this sample may be carry-over from other donors' samples. The CDR3 runs from the conserved cysteine through the conserved F or W. Each record gives: J gene, D gene, clone size, V gene, CDR3 protein, CDR3 DNA. The D gene is left open where the match is weak. Not all rows give a size; the values are once, few, many and, for expanded clones, a class.

TRBJ2-1,TRBD1,-,TRBV11-3,CASSLVPGQELLHNEQFF,TGTGCCAGCAGCTTAGTGCCGGGACAGGAACTTTTACACAATGAGCAGTTCTTC
TRBJ1-4,-,-,TRBV7-3,CASSFCKGTPPNEKLFF,TGTGCCAGCAGCTTCTGTAAAGGAACGCCTCCTAATGAAAAACTGTTTTTT
TRBJ2-4,TRBD1,-,TRBV28,CASRSGTVIAKNIQYF,TGTGCCAGCAGATCCGGGACAGTTATAGCCAAAAACATTCAGTACTTC
TRBJ2-5,TRBD2,-,TRBV10-3,CAISESSGLAGGPTETQYF,TGTGCCATCAGTGAGTCTTCTGGACTAGCGGGAGGGCCGACAGAGACCCAGTACTTC
TRBJ2-1,TRBD2,-,TRBV4-2,CASSQPLAGESNEQFF,TGTGCCAGCAGCCAACCTCTAGCGGGAGAAAGTAATGAGCAGTTCTTC
TRBJ2-7,-,few,TRBV5-1,CASSLGTGVGYEQYF,TGCGCCAGCAGCTTGGGTACGGGAGTCGGGTACGAGCAGTACTTC
TRBJ1-4,TRBD1,-,TRBV28,CASSLSGTGATNEKLFF,TGTGCCAGCAGTTTATCCGGGACAGGGGCAACTAATGAAAAACTGTTTTTT
TRBJ2-7,-,few,TRBV7-8,CASSLRGRDEQYF,TGTGCCAGCAGCCTGAGGGGCAGGGACGAGCAGTACTTC
TRBJ2-7,-,-,TRBV6-5,CASSQSHEQYF,TGTGCCAGCAGCCAAAGTCATGAGCAGTACTTC
TRBJ1-4,-,many,TRBV10-1,CASSVKGGRNNEKLFF,TGCGCCAGCAGTGTTAAGGGGGGGAGGAATAATGAAAAACTGTTTTTT
TRBJ2-1,TRBD1,few,TRBV12-5,CASGQTGGSWDNEQFF,TGTGCTAGTGGTCAGACAGGGGGTTCGTGGGACAATGAGCAGTTCTTC
TRBJ2-5,TRBD1,-,TRBV5-1,CASSWYGTDQETQYF,TGCGCCAGCAGCTGGTACGGGACAGATCAAGAGACCCAGTACTTC
TRBJ2-3,TRBD2,-,TRBV6-5,CASSYRGGLVPDTQYF,TGTGCCAGCAGTTACCGCGGAGGACTAGTCCCAGATACGCAGTATTTT